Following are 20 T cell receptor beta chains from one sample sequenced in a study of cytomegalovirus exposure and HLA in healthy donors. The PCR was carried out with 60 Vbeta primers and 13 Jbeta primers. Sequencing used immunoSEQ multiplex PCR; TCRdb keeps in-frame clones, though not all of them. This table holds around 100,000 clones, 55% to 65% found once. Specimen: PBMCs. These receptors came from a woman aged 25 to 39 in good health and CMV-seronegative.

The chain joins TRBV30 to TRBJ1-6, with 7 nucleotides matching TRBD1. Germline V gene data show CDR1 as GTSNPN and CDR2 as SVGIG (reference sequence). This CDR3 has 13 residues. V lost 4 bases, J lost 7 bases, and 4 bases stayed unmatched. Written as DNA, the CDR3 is TGTGCCTGGAAGGGACAGCTAAATTCACCCCTCCACTTT. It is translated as CAWKGQLNSPLHF.

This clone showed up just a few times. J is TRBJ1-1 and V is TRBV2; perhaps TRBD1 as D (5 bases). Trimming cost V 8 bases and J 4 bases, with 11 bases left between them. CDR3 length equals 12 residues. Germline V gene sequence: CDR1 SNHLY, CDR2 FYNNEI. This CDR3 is CASLWGGTEAFF. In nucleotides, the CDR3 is TGTGCCAGCTTATGGGGGGGCACTGAAGCTTTCTTT.

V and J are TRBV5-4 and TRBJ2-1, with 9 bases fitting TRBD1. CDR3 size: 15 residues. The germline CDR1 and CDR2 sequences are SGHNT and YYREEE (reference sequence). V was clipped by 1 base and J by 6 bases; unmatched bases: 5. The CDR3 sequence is CASSLRGTGLNEQFF. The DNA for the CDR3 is TGTGCCAGCAGCTTGAGAGGGACAGGGCTCAATGAGCAGTTCTTC.

The CDR3 bases are TGTGCCAGCAGTCAACCCCGGACAGGGAGGGAGGAAGATACGCAGTATTTT. Protein product: CASSQPRTGREEDTQYF. V and J are TRBV28 and TRBJ2-3; D possibly corresponds to TRBD1 (8 bases). Per germline, CDR1 MDHEN and CDR2 SYDVKM. V gave up 5 bases and J gave up 5 bases, with 23 bases separating them. The CDR3 runs 17 residues. The full variable domain, completed using reference TRBV28 and TRBJ2-3, is DVKVTQSSRYLVKRTGEKVFLECVQDMDHENMFWYRQDPGLGLRLIYFSYDVKMKEKGDIPEGYSVSREKKERFSLILESASTNQTSMYLCASSQPRTGREEDTQYFGPGTRLTVL.

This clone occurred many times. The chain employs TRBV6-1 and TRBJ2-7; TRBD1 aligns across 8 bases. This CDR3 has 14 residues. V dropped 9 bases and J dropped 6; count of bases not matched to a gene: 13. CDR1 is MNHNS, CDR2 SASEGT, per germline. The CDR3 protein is CASTPGQGLFEQYF. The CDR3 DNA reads TGTGCCAGTACCCCTGGACAGGGATTATTCGAGCAGTACTTC.

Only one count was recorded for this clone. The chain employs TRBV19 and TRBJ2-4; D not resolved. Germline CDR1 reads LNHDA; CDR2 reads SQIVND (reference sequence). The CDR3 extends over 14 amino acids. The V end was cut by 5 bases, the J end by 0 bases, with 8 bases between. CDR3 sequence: CASSSQLAKNIQYF. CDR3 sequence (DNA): TGTGCCAGTAGTTCCCAGTTAGCCAAAAACATTCAGTACTTC.

In DNA, the CDR3 is TGTGCCAGTAGTATAAACAGGGGCACTGAAGCTTTCTTT. It codes for CASSINRGTEAFF. V gene TRBV19 combines with J gene TRBJ1-1; 7 positions agree with TRBD1. Germline V gene data show CDR1 as LNHDA and CDR2 as SQIVND (reference sequence). The CDR3 runs 13 residues. V shed 2 bases, J shed 4 bases, and the junction held 1 base outside the gene matches.

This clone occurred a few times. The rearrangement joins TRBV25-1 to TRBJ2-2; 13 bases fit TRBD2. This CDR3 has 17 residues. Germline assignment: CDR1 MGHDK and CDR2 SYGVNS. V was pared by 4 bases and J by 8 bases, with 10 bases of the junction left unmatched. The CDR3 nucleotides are TGTGCCAGCAGTGCCACTCCGGGACTAGCGGGAAAAGGGGAGCTGTTTTTT. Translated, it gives CASSATPGLAGKGELFF.

In nucleotides, the CDR3 is TGTGCCAGCAGTGACCCCCGTTGGGTCACATTTACCCATGGACAGGGGGCTGAAGCTTTCTTT. Translated: CASSDPRWVTFTHGQGAEAFF. This rearrangement joins TRBV6-4 to TRBJ1-1; TRBD1 aligns across 10 bases. The germline CDR1 and CDR2 sequences are MRHNA and SNTAGT. V lost 2 bases, J lost 6 bases, and 24 bases stayed unmatched. The CDR3 has 21 amino acids.

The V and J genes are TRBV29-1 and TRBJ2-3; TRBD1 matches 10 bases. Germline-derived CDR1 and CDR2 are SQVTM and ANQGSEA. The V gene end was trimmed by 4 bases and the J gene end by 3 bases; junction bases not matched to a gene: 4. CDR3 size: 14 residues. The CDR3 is CSVGGGQGTDTQYF. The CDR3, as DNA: TGCAGCGTTGGAGGGGGACAGGGGACAGATACGCAGTATTTT.

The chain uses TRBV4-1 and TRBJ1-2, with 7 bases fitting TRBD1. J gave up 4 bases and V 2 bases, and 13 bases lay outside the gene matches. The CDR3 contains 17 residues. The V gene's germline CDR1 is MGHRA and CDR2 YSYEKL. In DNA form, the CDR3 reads TGCGCCAGCAGCCAATTCACAGGGGCCGGGTCCGCCTATGGCTACACCTTC. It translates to CASSQFTGAGSAYGYTF.

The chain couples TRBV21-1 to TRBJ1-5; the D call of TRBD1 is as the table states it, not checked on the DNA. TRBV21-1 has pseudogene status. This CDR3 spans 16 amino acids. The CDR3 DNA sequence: TGTGCCAGCAGCAAACCGGGACACCATGGGAATCAGCCCCAGCATTTT. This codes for CASSKPGHHGNQPQHF.

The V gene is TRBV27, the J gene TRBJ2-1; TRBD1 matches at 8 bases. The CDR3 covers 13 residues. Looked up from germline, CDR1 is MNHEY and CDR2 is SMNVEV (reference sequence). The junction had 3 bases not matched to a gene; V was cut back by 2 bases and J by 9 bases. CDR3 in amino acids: CASSLQGASEQFF. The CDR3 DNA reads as TGTGCCAGCAGTTTACAGGGGGCGAGTGAGCAGTTCTTC.

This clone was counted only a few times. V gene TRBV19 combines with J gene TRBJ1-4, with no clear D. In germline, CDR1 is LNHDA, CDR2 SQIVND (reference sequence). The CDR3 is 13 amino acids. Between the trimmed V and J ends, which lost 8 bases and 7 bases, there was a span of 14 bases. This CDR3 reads CASAEGVSEKLFF. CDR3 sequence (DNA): TGTGCCAGTGCCGAGGGCGTAAGTGAAAAACTGTTTTTT.

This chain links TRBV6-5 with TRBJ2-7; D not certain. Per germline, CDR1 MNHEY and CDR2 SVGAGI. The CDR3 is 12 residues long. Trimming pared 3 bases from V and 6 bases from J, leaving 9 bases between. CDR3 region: CASSYTIGEQYF. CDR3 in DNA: TGTGCCAGCAGTTATACCATCGGCGAGCAGTACTTC.

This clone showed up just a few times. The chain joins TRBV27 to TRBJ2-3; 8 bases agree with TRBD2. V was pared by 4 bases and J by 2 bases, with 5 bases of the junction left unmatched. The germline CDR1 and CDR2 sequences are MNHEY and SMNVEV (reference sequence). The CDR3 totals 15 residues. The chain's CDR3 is CASSSRTSFTDTQYF. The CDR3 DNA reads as TGTGCCAGCAGTTCCCGGACTAGCTTCACAGATACGCAGTATTTT.

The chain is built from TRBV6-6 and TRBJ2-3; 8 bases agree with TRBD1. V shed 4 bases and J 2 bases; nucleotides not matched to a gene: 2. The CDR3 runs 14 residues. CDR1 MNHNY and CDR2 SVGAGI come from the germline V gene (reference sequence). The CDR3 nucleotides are TGTGCCAGCAGTTCGACAGGGGACACAGATACGCAGTATTTT. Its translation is CASSSTGDTDTQYF.

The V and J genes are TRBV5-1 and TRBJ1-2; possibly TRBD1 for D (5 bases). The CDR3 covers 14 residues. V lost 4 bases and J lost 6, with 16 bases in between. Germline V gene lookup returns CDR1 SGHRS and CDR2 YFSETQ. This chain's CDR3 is CASSGTNSFDGYTF. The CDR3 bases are TGCGCCAGCAGCGGGACTAATTCCTTCGATGGCTACACCTTC. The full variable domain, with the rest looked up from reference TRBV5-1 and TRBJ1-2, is KAGVTQTPRYLIKTRGQQVTLSCSPISGHRSVSWYQQTPGQGLQFLFEYFSETQRNKGNFPGRFSGRQFSNSRSEMNVSTLELGDSALYLCASSGTNSFDGYTFGSGTRLTVV.

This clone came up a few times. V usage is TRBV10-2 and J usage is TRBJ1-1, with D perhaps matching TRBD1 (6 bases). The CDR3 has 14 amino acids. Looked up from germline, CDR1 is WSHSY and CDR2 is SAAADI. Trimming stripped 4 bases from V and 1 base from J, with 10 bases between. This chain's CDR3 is CASSVSGANTEAFF. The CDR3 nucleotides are TGCGCCAGCAGTGTTTCAGGGGCGAACACTGAAGCTTTCTTT.

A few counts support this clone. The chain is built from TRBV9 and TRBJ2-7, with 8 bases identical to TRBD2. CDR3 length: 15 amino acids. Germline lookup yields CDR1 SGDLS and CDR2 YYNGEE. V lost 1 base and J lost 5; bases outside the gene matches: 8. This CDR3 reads CASSVSSGGIHEQYF. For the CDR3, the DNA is TGTGCCAGCAGCGTAAGTTCGGGGGGGATCCACGAGCAGTACTTC.